This TCR beta chain was documented in a study of cytomegalovirus exposure and HLA in healthy donors. Study findings and constraints: Among TCR sequences, most were rare, though some public TCRs appeared in many donors. DRB1 had the most TCR associations and HLA-C the fewest, a later analysis found, with rates varying by HLA locus. Later analysis indicated greater clonal expansion among HLA-associated TCR beta chains than among equally common other chains.

PCR involved 60 Vbeta and 13 Jbeta primers. The repertoire was sequenced with immunoSEQ multiplex PCR; TCRdb's copy has only in-frame clones and lacks some. The table has 150,000 to 200,000 clones, roughly 80% seen once. The germline CDR1 and CDR2 sequences are MNHNS and SASEGT. This CDR3 is built from 14 residues. V trimming: 6 bases; J trimming: 7 bases; junction bases outside the gene matches: 4. Details on this clone: The target antigen is unknown.

The specimen was PBMCs. The V gene is TRBV6-1, the J gene TRBJ1-6; TRBD1 agrees at 9 bases. The TCR comes from a woman aged 45-65 years in good health and CMV-seropositive. The CDR3 coding sequence is TGTGCCAGCAGGACAGGGGGTGGGAATTCACCCCTCCACTTT. Translation gives CASRTGGGNSPLHF.